This T cell receptor (beta chain) was found in a study of breast tumors, draining lymph nodes, adjacent tissues. Study-level points and caveats: Findings are consistent with lymph node origin and intratumoral expansion of most tumor T cells. Compared with lymph nodes, tumors were less diverse; compared with nontumor tissue, more. The lymph node origin of tumor T cells was framed as consistent with a hypothesis, not demonstrated.

MiXCR, applied by TCRdb to the multiplex PCR reads, yields one record per CDR3 protein. The sample carries about 89,000 distinct CDR3 sequences, more than 25% recorded once. The lymph nodes were axillary draining lymph nodes from breast cancer patients. This clonotype was seen many times. Antigen unknown. V was clipped by 5 bases and J by 0 bases; unmatched bases: 6. This CDR3 is built from 16 residues. Germline loops: CDR1 LNHDA, CDR2 SQIVND (reference sequence). The TCR sequence derives from a female donor with breast cancer. Some clones in this sample may be carry-over from other donors' samples. The chain has TRBV19 and TRBJ2-2, with 7 bases lining up with TRBD1. The source material was axillary lymph node tissue. The DNA of the CDR3 is TGTGCCAGTAGTTTTCAAGGGGGCTCGAACACCGGGGAGCTGTTTTTT. Residues: CASSFQGGSNTGELFF.